The clone carrying this T cell receptor (beta chain) was detected only a few times. These data come from a study of blood T cell repertoires in COVID-19. On the study more broadly: Sites across the United States, Italy and Spain contributed samples from acute and convalescent COVID-19. Sample material is recorded as cDNA or gDNA derived from T cells, B-cell-depleted T cells, or PBMCs.

In the authors' workflow: Researchers report that nucleated cell counts were estimated from reference gene primer amplification. The method was immunoSEQ multiplex PCR; TCRdb's version includes in-frame clones alone and lacks a portion of them. V and J calls and clone size are those listed in that table; D and trimming were worked out from the DNA. The sample includes around 320,000 clones, nearly 90% of them seen just once. CDR3 length: 14 residues. V lost 2 bases to trimming and J lost 5 bases, with 11 bases between them. The germline gives CDR1 SGHDT, CDR2 YYEEEE. The sequenced material came from peripheral blood. The sequence was obtained from a young woman with COVID-19, enrolled during active disease. This chain uses TRBV5-6 with TRBJ2-1, with TRBD1 as a possible D gene (6 bases). CDR3 DNA sequence: TGTGCCAGCAGCTTTGGACAGCCGAACAATGAGCAGTTCTTC. It yields the protein CASSFGQPNNEQFF. The full variable domain, its missing parts supplied by reference TRBV5-6 and TRBJ2-1, is DAGVTQSPTHLIKTRGQQVTLRCSPKSGHDTVSWYQQALGQGPQFIFQYYEEEERQRGNFPDRFSGHQFPNYSSELNVNALLLGDSALYLCASSFGQPNNEQFFGPGTRLTVL.